This T cell receptor beta chain was observed in a study of sequential checkpoint blockade in melanoma. Study background: First-line arms were nivolumab then ipilimumab, or the reverse, randomized 1:1. Roughly 20 patients had tumor biopsies before treatment and at week 13.

The length of the CDR3 is 16 residues. J gave up 3 bases and V 2 bases, and 5 bases lay outside the gene matches. CDR1 is KGHSH and CDR2 is LQKENI in the germline V gene. Noted treatment: randomized to nivolumab then ipilimumab (arm A) or the reverse (arm B). Patients had received no earlier DNA-damaging chemotherapy. Data came from immunoSEQ multiplex PCR; TCRdb stores just in-frame clones and leaves some out. The sample has some 10,000 clones, about 23% seen once; the top ten hold around 15%. The sequence was obtained from a human donor with melanoma. The specimen was tumor tissue (inferred from file names), collected from a patient given nivolumab and ipilimumab in sequence. The chain carries TRBV18 and TRBJ2-2, with 8 nucleotides matching TRBD1. Written as DNA, the CDR3 is TGTGCCAGCTCACCATCAGGGGGCAGGGACACCGGGGAGCTGTTTTTT. It translates to CASSPSGGRDTGELFF.